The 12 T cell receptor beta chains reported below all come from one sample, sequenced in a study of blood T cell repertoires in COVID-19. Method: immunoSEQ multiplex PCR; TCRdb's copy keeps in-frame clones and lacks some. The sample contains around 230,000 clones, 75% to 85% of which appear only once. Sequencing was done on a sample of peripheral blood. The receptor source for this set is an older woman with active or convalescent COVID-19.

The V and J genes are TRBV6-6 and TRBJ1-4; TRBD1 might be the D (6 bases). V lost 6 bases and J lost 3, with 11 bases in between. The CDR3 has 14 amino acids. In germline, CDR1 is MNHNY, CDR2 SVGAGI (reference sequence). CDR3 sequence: CASRPGQSNEKLFF. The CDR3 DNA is TGTGCCAGCAGGCCTGGACAGTCTAATGAAAAACTGTTTTTT.

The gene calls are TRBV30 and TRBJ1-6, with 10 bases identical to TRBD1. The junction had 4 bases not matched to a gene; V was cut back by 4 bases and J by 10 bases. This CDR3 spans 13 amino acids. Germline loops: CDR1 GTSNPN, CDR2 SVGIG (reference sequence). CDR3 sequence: CAWTGQGVSPLHF. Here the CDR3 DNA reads TGTGCCTGGACCGGACAGGGGGTATCACCCCTCCACTTT. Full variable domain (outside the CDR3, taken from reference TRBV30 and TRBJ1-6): SQTIHQWPATLVQPVGSPLSLECTVEGTSNPNLYWYRQAAGRGLQLLFYSVGIGQISSEVPQNLSASRPQDRQFILSSKKLLLSDSGFYLCAWTGQGVSPLHFGNGTRLTVT.

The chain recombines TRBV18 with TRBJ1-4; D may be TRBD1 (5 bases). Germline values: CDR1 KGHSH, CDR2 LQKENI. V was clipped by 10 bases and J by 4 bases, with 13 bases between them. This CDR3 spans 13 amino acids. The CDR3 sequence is CATRGGLNEKLFF. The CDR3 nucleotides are TGTGCCACACGCGGGGGTCTTAATGAAAAACTGTTTTTT.

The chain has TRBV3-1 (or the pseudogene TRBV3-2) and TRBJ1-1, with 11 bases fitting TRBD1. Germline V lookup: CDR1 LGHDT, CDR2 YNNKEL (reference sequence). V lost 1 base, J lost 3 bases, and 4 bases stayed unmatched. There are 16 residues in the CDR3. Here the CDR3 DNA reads TGTGCCAGCAGCCAAGCCGCGGGACAGGGGGACACTGAAGCTTTCTTT. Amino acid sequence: CASSQAAGQGDTEAFF.

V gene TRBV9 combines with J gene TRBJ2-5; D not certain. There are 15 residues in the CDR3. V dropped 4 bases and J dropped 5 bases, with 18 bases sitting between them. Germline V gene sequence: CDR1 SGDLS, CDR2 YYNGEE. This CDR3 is CASSPIGAPGETQYF. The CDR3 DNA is TGTGCCAGCAGCCCCATCGGTGCGCCCGGGGAGACCCAGTACTTC.

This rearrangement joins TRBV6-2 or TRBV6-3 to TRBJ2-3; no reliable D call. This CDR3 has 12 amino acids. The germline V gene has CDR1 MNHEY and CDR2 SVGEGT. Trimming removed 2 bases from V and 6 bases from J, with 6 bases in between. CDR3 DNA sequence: TGTGCCAGCAGTTACCAGTGGGATACGCAGTATTTT. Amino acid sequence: CASSYQWDTQYF.

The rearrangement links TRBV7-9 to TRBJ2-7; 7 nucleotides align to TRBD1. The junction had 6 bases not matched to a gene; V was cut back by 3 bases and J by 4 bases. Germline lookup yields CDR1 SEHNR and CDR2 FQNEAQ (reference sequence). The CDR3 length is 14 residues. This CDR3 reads CASSFGQDGYEQYF. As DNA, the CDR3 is TGTGCCAGCAGCTTCGGACAGGATGGATACGAGCAGTACTTC.

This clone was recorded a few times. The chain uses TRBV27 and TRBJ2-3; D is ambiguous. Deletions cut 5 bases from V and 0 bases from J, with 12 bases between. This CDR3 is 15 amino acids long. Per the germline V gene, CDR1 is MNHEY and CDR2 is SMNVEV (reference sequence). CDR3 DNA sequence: TGTGCCAGCAGTCCGGGTTACTCTAGCACAGATACGCAGTATTTT. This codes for CASSPGYSSTDTQYF.

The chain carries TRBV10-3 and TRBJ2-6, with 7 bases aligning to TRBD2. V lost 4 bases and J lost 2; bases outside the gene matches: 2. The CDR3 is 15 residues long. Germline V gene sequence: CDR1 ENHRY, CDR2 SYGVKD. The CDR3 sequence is CAISAGRAGANVLTF. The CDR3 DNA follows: TGTGCCATCAGTGCGGGGAGGGCTGGGGCCAACGTCCTGACTTTC.

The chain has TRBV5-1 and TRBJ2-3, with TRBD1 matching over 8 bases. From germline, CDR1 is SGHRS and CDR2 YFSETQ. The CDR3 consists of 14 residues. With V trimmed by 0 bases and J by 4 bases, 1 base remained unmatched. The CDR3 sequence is CASSLETGADTQYF. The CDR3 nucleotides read TGCGCCAGCAGCTTGGAGACAGGGGCAGATACGCAGTATTTT. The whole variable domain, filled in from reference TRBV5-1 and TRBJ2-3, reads KAGVTQTPRYLIKTRGQQVTLSCSPISGHRSVSWYQQTPGQGLQFLFEYFSETQRNKGNFPGRFSGRQFSNSRSEMNVSTLELGDSALYLCASSLETGADTQYFGPGTRLTVL.

CDR3 DNA sequence: TGTGCCAGTTCCTTTGGGGACAGGGTTAGCAATGAGCAGTTCTTC. Amino acid sequence: CASSFGDRVSNEQFF. The V gene is TRBV19, the J gene TRBJ2-1; 9 bases are a match to TRBD1. V was pared by 8 bases and J by 6 bases, with 11 bases of the junction left unmatched. CDR1 is LNHDA, CDR2 SQIVND, per germline (reference sequence). This CDR3 is built from 15 residues.

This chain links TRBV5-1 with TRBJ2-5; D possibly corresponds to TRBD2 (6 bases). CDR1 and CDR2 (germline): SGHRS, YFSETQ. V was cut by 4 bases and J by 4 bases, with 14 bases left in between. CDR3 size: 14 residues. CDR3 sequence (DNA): TGCGCCAGCAGCCGTGGGACTTCCCGAGAGACCCAGTACTTC. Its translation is CASSRGTSRETQYF.